The clone carrying this T cell receptor beta chain has more than one count but fewer than ten. The antigen remains undetermined. This sample is part of a study of T cells after yellow fever vaccination. Across the whole study: Preparation used SMART-Seq v4 Ultra Low Input for the low-cell-number fractions. General study points: There was a small share of clonotypes that showed up in both the CD4 and CD8 compartments.

5'RACE template switching generated TCR cDNA, adding a universal primer site and UMIs. Each CDR3 protein is one row after TCRdb ran MiXCR on the 5' RACE reads. Among roughly 320,000 distinct CDR3 sequences listed, about 10% were seen once. V lost 4 bases and J lost 4, with 28 bases in between. Per the germline V gene, CDR1 is MGHRA and CDR2 is YSYEKL. The CDR3 consists of 19 residues. The chain joins TRBV4-1 to TRBJ1-1; D not certain. The receptor comes from a man aged 18 to 30 who received the YFV17D yellow fever vaccine. The starting material was CD4+ T cells sorted from PBMCs, obtained 45 days after the yellow fever booster vaccination. CDR3 DNA sequence: TGCGCCAGCAGCCCGCCGGAGACAATACCCCTCGGGGAGTCCACTGAAGCTTTCTTT. Amino acids: CASSPPETIPLGESTEAFF.